This T cell receptor (beta chain) was documented in a study of blood T cell repertoires in COVID-19. As for the study in general: The United States, Italy and Spain were the sources of the acute and convalescent COVID-19 samples. The cDNA or gDNA used as material had been derived from T cells, B-cell-depleted T cells, or PBMCs.

The germline V gene has CDR1 SGDLS and CDR2 YYNGEE. The CDR3 extends over 17 amino acids. V lost 2 bases and J 5 bases, leaving 22 bases between the germline ends. Original analysis: Reference gene primer amplification in the assay estimated nucleated cell counts. Libraries were prepared by immunoSEQ multiplex PCR; TCRdb keeps only in-frame clonotypes and omits some of them. That table supplies the V and J calls and clone size; D and trimming were determined from the DNA. The sample holds about 69,000 clones, less than 90% seen once. The receptor was isolated from a man at least 80 years old with acute or convalescent COVID-19. The material sequenced was peripheral blood. V usage is TRBV9 and J usage is TRBJ1-2; a possible D gene is TRBD1 (5 bases). The CDR3 loop reads CASSVSGRSPPGYGYTF. The CDR3 DNA reads TGTGCCAGCAGCGTCTCAGGGAGGTCCCCCCCCGGGTATGGCTACACCTTC.